This T cell receptor (beta chain) was obtained from a study of blood T cells in healthy people across ages. Broader study findings: TCR beta diversity, measured per million T cells, fell in a roughly linear way with age.

This clonotype was seen a handful of times. Its antigen is not identified. The CDR3 sequence is 13 residues long. The V gene's germline CDR1 is KGHSH and CDR2 LQKENI. V lost 8 bases and J lost 2, with 12 bases in between. A J-beta primer mix and a sample-barcoded 5' primer were used in a second PCR of about 7 to 12 cycles. TCRdb processed the 5' RACE reads anew with MiXCR; each CDR3 protein has one entry. In the table there are hundreds of thousands of distinct CDR3 sequences, under 30% of which are singletons. The same sample was also used in a study of T cells of mothers and their children. Per that paper: Reads obtained per mother exceeded 8.5 million TCR beta CDR3 reads, with several million obtained per child. Thymic selection shapes TCR recombination output similarly in related and unrelated pairs. Normalized overlap was always slightly, never significantly, higher in related than unrelated mother-child pairs.

Source material: blood. This TCR derives from a boy between 10 and 17 years old in good health. V gene TRBV18 combines with J gene TRBJ2-5, with D tentatively TRBD2 (6 bases). CDR3 protein: CASTPGLQETQYF. The DNA for the CDR3 is TGTGCCAGCACGCCGGGACTGCAAGAGACCCAGTACTTC.